This record looks at one T cell receptor beta chain sequence and its context. Its antigen remains unknown. These data are taken from a study of PD-1 blockade in classical Hodgkin lymphoma. About the research overall: With a 2-week interval, patients received intravenous nivolumab at 3 mg/kg.

CDR1 is MGHRA, CDR2 YSYEKL, per germline. CDR3 length: 13 amino acids. V was pared by 1 base and J by 2 bases, with 6 bases between. The study, taken as a whole, reports: A significant rise in TCR diversity was seen by C4D1 for CD4+ cells but not for CD8+ cells. Those achieving complete response showed baseline diversity like newly diagnosed patients.

Exposure to brentuximab vedotin varied, and each patient had relapsed following autologous stem cell transplantation. TCRdb's copy holds only in-frame clones and misses some; the assay was immunoSEQ multiplex PCR. The data show some 18,000 clones, over 80% seen once. The receptor's source is a human donor with classical Hodgkin lymphoma. The material was peripheral blood mononuclear cells (PBMCs), obtained at baseline. This chain connects TRBV4-1 to TRBJ2-7; D not resolved. CDR3 DNA: TGCGCCAGCAGCCAAGGTGGCCCCTACGAGCAGTACTTC. This translates into CASSQGGPYEQYF.